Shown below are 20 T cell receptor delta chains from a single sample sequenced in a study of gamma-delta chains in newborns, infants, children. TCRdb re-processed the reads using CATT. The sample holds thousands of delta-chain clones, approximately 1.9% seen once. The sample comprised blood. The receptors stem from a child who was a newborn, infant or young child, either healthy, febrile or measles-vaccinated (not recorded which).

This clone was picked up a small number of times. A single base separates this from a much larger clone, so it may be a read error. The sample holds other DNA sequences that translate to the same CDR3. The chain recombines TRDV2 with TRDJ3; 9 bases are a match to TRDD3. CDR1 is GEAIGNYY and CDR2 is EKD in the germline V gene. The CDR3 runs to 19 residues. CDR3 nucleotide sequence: TGTGCCTGTGACACCGGGGGATACTGGAGCTCCTGGGACACCCGGCAGATGTTTTTC. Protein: CACDTGGYWSSWDTRQMFF.

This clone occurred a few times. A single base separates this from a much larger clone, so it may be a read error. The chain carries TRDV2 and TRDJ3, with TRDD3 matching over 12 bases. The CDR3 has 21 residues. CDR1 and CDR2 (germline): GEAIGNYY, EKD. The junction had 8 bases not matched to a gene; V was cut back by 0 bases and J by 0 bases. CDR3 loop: CACDTVWGIRAGSWDTRQMFF. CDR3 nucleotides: TGTGCCTGTGACACCGTCTGGGGGATACGCGCCGGCTCCTGGGACACCCGACAGATGTTTTTC.

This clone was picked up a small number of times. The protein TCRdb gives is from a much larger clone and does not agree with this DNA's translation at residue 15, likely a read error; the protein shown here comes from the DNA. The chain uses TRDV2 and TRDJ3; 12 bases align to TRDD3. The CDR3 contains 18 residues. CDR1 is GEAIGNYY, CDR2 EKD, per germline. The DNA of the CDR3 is TGTGCCTGTGACAAAGTACTGGGGGATACCTGGGACACCCGACGGATGTTTTTC. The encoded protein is CACDKVLGDTWDTRRMFF.

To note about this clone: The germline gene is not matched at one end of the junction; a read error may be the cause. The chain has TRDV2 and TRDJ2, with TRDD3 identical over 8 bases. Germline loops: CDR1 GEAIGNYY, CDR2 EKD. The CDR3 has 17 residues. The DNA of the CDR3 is TGTGCCTGTGACATACTGGGGGCTACGGTTTTGACCGCACAACTCTTCTTT. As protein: CACDILGATVLTAQLFF.

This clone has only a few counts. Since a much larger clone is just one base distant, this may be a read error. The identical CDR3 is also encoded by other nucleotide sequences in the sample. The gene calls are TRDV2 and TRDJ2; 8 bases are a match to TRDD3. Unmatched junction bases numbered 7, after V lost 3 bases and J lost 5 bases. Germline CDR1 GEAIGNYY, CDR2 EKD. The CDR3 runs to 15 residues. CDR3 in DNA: TGTGCCTGTGACGTACTTGGGGATACTACAGCACAACTCTTCTTT. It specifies CACDVLGDTTAQLFF.

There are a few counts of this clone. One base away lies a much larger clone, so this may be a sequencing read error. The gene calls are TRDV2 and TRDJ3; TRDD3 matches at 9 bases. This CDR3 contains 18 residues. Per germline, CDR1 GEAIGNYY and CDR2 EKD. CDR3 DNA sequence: TGTGCCTGTGACGTACTGGGGGAGAACTCCTGGGACACCCGACAGACGTTTTTC. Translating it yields CACDVLGENSWDTRQTFF.

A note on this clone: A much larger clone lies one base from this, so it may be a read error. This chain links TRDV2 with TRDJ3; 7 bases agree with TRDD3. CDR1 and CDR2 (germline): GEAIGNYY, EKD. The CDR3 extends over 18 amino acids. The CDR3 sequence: CACDTAGGPSWDARQMFF. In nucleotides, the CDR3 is TGTGCCTGTGACACCGCTGGGGGTCCGTCCTGGGACGCCCGACAGATGTTTTTC.

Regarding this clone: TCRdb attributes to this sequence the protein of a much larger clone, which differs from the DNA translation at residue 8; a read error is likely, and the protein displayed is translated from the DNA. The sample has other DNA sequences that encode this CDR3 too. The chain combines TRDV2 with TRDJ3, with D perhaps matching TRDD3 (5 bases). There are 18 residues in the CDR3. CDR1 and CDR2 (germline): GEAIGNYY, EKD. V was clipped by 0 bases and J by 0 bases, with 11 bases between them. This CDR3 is CACDTWGPSSWDTRQMFF. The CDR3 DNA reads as TGTGCCTGTGACACCTGGGGACCCAGCTCCTGGGACACCCGACAGATGTTTTTC.

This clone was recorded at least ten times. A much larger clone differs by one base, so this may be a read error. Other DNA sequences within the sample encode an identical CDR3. CDR3 residues: CACDSVLGDTLTAQLFF. The CDR3, as DNA: TGTGCCTGTGACTCCGTACTGGGGGATACTTTGACCGCACAACTCTTCTTT. This chain joins TRDV2 and TRDJ2; 12 nucleotides match TRDD3. This CDR3 has 17 residues. Germline CDR1 GEAIGNYY, CDR2 EKD.

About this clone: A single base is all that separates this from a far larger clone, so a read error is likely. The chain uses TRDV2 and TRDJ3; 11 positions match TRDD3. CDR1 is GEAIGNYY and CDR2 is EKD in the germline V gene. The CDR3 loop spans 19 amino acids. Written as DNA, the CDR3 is TGTGCCTGTGACAAAGTACTGGGGGATAGCTCCCGGGACACCCGACAGATGTTTTTC. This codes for CACDKVLGDSSRDTRQMFF.

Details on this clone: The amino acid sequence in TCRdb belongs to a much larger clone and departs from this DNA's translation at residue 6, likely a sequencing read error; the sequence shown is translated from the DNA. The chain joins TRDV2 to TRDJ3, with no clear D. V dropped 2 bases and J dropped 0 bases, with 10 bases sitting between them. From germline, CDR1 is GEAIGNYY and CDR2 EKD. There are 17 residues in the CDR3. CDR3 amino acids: CACDSIGSSWDTRQMFF. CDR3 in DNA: TGTGCCTGTGACAGTATTGGGAGCTCCTGGGACACCCGACAGATGTTTTTC.

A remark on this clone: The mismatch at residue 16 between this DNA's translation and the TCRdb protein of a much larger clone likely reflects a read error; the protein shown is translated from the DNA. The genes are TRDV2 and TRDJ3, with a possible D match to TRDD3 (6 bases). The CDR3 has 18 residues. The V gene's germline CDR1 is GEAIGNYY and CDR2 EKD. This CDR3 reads CACFPLGQTSWDTRQLFF. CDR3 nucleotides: TGTGCCTGCTTCCCACTGGGCCAAACCTCCTGGGACACCCGACAGCTGTTTTTC.

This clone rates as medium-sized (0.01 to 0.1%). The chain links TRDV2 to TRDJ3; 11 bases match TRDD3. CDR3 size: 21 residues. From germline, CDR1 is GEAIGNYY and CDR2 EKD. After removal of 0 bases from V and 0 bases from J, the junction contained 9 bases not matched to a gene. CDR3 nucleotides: TGTGCCTGTGACACCGGTGGGGGATACGCCCTTAGCTCCTGGGACACCCGACAGATGTTTTTC. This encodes CACDTGGGYALSSWDTRQMFF.

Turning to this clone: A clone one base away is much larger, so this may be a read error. CDR3 loop: CACDTWGYSVWDTRQMFF. The CDR3 nucleotides are TGTGCCTGTGACACCTGGGGATATTCAGTCTGGGACACCCGACAGATGTTTTTC. The gene calls are TRDV2 and TRDJ3, with 7 bases matching TRDD3. The junction had 7 bases not matched to a gene; V was cut back by 0 bases and J by 3 bases. The V gene's germline CDR1 is GEAIGNYY and CDR2 EKD. CDR3 length: 18 residues.

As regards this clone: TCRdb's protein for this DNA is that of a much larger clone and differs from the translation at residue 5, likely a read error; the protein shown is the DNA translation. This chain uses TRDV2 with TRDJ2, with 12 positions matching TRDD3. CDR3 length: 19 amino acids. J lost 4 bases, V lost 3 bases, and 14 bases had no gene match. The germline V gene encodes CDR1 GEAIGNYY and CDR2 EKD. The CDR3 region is CACDAVLSTGGYTTAQLFF. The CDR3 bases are TGTGCCTGTGACGCCGTCCTCAGTACTGGGGGATACACGACAGCACAACTCTTCTTT.

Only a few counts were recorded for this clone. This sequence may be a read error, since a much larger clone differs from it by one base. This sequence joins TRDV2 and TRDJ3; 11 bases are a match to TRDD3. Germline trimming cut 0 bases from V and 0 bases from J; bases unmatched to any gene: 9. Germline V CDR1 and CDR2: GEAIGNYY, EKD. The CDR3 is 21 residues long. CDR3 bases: TGTGCCTGTGACACCGCGAAATGGGGGATACGCAACTCCTGGGACACCCGACAGATGTTTTTC. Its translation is CACDTAKWGIRNSWDTRQMFF.

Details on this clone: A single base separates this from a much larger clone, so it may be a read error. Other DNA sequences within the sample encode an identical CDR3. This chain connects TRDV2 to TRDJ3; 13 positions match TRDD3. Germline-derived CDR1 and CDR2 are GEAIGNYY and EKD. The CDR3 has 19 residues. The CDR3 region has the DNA TGTGCCTGTGACACCCTCACTGGGGGATACGCCTGGGACACCCGGCAGATGTTTTTC. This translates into CACDTLTGGYAWDTRQMFF.

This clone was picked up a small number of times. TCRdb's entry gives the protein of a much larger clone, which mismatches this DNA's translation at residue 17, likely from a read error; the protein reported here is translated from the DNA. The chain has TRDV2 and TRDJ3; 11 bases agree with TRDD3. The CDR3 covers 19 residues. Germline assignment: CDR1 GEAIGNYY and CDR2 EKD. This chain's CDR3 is CACDTTGGYRTWDTRQRFF. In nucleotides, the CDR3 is TGTGCCTGTGACACTACTGGGGGATATCGGACCTGGGACACCCGACAGAGGTTTTTC.

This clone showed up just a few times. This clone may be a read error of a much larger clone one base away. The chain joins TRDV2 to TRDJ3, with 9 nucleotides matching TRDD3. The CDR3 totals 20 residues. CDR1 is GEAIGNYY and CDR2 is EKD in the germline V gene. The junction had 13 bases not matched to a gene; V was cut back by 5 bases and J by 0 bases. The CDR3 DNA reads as TGTGCCTGTGGCTCCGTCCGGGGATACGGGGACTCCTGGGACACCCGACAGATGTTTTTC. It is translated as CACGSVRGYGDSWDTRQMFF.

The CDR3 here is CACDKMGATISWDTRQMFF. The CDR3 DNA follows: TGTGCCTGTGACAAAATGGGGGCTACGATCTCCTGGGACACCCGACAGATGTTTTTC. The V gene is TRDV2, the J gene TRDJ3; tentatively, D is TRDD3 (6 bases). Germline V gene lookup returns CDR1 GEAIGNYY and CDR2 EKD. V was trimmed by 2 bases and J by 0 bases, leaving 16 bases between them. The CDR3 has 19 residues.